These 3 T cell receptor beta chains share one sample of origin, sequenced in a study of blood T cell repertoires in COVID-19. Produced via immunoSEQ multiplex PCR; TCRdb's table is partial and in-frame only. The data show 200,000 to 250,000 clones, approximately 84% seen once. Sequenced material: PBMCs or T cells enriched from blood (not recorded which). The origin of the receptors is a man aged 55 to 70 who had recovered from COVID-19.

The gene calls are TRBV30 and TRBJ1-2, with D unresolved. Trimming pared 0 bases from V and 1 base from J, leaving 6 bases between. The CDR3 is 13 amino acids. From germline, CDR1 is GTSNPN and CDR2 SVGIG (reference sequence). CDR3 coding DNA: TGTGCCTGGAGTGTGTCCAGTAACTATGGCTACACCTTC. It is translated as CAWSVSSNYGYTF.

This clone was detected only a few times. J is TRBJ1-4 and V is TRBV29-1, with D possibly being TRBD1 (5 bases). Trimming took off 5 bases at V and 4 bases at J, with 14 bases between the two ends. The CDR3 runs to 14 residues. Germline assignment: CDR1 SQVTM and CDR2 ANQGSEA. CDR3 DNA sequence: TGCAGCGTTTCGTATAGGGGAGGTAATGAAAAACTGTTTTTT. Its translation is CSVSYRGGNEKLFF.

There are a few counts of this clone. The CDR3 loop is CASSLDGTGYEKLFF. DNA of the CDR3: TGCGCCAGCAGCTTGGATGGGACAGGGTATGAAAAACTGTTTTTT. The chain recombines TRBV5-1 with TRBJ1-4, with 9 bases matching TRBD1. CDR1 is SGHRS and CDR2 is YFSETQ in the germline V gene. This CDR3 has 15 residues. The ends lost 0 bases at V and 6 bases at J; junction bases unmatched: 3.